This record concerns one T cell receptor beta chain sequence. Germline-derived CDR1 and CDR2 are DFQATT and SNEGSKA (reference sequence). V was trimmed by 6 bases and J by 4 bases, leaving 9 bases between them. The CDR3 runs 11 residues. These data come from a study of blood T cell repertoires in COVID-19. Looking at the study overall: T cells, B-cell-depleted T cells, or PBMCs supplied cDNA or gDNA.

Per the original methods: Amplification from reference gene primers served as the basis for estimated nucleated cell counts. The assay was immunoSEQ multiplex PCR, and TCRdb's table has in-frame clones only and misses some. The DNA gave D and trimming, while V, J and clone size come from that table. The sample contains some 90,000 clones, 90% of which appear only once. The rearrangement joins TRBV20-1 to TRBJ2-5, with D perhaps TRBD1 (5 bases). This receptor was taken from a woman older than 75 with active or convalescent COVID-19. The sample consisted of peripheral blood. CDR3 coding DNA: TGCAGTGCGGCAGGGTCAGAGACCCAGTACTTC. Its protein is CSAAGSETQYF.